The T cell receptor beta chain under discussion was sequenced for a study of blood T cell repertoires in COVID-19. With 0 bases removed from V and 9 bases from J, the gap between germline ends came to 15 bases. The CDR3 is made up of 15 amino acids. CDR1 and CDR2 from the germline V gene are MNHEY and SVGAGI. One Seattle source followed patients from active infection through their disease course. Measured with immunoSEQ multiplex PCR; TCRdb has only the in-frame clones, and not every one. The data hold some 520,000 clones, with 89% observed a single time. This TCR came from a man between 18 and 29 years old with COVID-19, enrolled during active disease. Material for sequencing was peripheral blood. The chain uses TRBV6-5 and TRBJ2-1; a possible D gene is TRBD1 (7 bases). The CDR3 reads CASSYSLQGRSEQFF. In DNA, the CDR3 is TGTGCCAGCAGTTACTCCCTACAGGGGAGGAGTGAGCAGTTCTTC.